This TCR beta chain was recorded in a study of blood T cell repertoires in COVID-19. Study details: PBMCs, B-cell-depleted T cells, or T cells were the source of the cDNA or gDNA that made up the material.

This clone was seen a single time. This CDR3 has 14 residues. V lost 3 bases and J lost 8; bases outside the gene matches: 6. Germline V gene lookup returns CDR1 LNHDA and CDR2 SQIVND (reference sequence). Using immunoSEQ multiplex PCR, the repertoire was profiled, and TCRdb retains in-frame clones only, with some absent. The sample holds about 260,000 clones, 85% to 90% seen once. Sequenced sample: PBMCs or T cells enriched from blood (not recorded which). This clonotype was sampled from a woman younger than 30 who had recovered from COVID-19. The chain uses TRBV19 and TRBJ2-1; TRBD2 matches 8 bases. CDR3 sequence reads: CASSIRGGLDEQFF. CDR3 coding DNA: TGTGCCAGTAGTATTCGGGGGGGGCTTGATGAGCAGTTCTTC.